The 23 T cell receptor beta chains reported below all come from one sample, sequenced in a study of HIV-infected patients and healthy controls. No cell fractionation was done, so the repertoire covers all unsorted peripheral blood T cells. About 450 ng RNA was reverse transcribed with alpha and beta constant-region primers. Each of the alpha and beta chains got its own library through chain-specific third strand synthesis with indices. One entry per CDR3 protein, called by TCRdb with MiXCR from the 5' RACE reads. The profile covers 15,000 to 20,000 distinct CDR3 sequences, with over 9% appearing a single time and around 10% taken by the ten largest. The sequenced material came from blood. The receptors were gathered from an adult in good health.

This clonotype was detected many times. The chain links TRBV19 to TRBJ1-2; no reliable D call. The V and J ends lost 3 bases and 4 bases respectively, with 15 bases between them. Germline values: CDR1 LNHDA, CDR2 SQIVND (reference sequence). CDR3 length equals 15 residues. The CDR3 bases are TGTGCCAGTAGTATGGGGTCACCGGGGTCCTATGGCTACACCTTC. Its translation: CASSMGSPGSYGYTF.

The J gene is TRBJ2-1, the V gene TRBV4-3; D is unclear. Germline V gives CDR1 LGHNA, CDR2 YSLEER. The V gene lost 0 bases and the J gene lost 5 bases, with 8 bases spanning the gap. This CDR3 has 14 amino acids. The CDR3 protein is CASSQDARNNEQFF. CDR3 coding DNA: TGCGCCAGCAGCCAAGATGCTAGGAACAATGAGCAGTTCTTC.

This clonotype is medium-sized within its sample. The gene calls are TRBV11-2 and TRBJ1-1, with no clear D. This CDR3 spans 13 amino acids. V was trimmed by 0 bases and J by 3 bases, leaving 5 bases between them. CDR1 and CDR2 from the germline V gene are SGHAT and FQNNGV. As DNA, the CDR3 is TGTGCCAGCAGCTTAGACACCTACACTGAAGCTTTCTTT. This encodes CASSLDTYTEAFF.

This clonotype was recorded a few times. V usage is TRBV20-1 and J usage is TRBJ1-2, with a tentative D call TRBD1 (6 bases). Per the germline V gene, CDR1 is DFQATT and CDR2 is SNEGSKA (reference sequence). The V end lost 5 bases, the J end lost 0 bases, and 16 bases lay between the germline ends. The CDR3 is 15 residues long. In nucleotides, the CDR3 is TGCAGTGCTTCCTCTCAGGACAGAGCTAACTATGGCTACACCTTC. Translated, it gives CSASSQDRANYGYTF.

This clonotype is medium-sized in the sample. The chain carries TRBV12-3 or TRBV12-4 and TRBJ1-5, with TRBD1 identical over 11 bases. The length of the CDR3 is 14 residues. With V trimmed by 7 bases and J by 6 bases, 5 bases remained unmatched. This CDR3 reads CASNGQGALQPQHF. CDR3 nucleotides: TGTGCCAGCAATGGACAGGGGGCACTTCAGCCCCAGCATTTT.

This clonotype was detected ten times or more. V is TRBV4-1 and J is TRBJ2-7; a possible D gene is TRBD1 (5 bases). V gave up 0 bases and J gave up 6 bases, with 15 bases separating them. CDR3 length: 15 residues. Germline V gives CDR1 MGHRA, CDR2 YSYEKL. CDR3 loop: CASSQDGVVGREQYF. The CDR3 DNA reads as TGCGCCAGCAGCCAAGATGGAGTTGTGGGGCGCGAGCAGTACTTC.

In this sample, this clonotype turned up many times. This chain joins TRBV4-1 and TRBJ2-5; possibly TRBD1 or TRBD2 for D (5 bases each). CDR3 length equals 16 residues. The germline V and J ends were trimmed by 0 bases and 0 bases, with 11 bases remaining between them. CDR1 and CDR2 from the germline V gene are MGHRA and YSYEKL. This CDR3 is CASSQDRGENQETQYF. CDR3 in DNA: TGCGCCAGCAGCCAAGATCGGGGCGAGAACCAAGAGACCCAGTACTTC.

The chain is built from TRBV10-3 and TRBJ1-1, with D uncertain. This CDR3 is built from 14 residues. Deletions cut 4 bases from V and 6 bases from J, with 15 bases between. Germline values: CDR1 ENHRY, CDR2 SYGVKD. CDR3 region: CAISVSVLMAEAFF. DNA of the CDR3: TGTGCCATCAGTGTCTCGGTTTTAATGGCTGAAGCTTTCTTT.

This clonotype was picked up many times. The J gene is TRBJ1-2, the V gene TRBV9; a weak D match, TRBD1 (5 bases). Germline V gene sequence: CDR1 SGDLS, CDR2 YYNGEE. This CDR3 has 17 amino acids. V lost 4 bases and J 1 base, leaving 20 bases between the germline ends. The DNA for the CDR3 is TGTGCCAGCAGCTCCATTTGGGGGGGAAGATTTAACTATGGCTACACCTTC. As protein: CASSSIWGGRFNYGYTF. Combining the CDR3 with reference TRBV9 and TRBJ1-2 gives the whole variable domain DSGVTQTPKHLITATGQRVTLRCSPRSGDLSVYWYQQSLDQGLQFLIQYYNGEERAKGNILERFSAQQFPDLHSELNLSSLELGDSALYFCASSSIWGGRFNYGYTFGSGTRLTVV.

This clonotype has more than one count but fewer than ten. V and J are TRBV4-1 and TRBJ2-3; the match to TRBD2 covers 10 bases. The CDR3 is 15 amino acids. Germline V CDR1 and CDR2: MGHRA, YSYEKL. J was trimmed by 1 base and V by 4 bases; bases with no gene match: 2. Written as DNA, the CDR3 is TGCGCCAGCAGCCGCACTAGCGGGGGCACAGATACGCAGTATTTT. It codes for CASSRTSGGTDTQYF.

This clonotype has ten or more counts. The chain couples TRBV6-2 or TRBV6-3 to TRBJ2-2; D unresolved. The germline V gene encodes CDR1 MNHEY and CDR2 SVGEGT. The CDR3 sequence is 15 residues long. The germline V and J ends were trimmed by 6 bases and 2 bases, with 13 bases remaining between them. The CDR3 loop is CASSTRSLNTGELFF. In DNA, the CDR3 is TGTGCCAGCAGCACCCGGAGCCTCAACACCGGGGAGCTGTTTTTT.

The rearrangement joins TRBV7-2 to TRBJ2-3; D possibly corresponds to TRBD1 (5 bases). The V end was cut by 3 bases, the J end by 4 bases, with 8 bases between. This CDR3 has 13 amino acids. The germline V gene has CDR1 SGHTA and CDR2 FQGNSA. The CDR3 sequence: CASSFLGADTQYF. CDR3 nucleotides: TGTGCCAGCAGCTTCCTAGGGGCAGATACGCAGTATTTT.

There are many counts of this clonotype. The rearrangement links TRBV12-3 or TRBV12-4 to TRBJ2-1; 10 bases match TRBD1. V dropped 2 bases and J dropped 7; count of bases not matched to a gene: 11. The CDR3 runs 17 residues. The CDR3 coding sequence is TGTGCCAGCAGTTTATCGGCTGACAGGGGGCGAAGGAATGAGCAGTTCTTC. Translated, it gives CASSLSADRGRRNEQFF.

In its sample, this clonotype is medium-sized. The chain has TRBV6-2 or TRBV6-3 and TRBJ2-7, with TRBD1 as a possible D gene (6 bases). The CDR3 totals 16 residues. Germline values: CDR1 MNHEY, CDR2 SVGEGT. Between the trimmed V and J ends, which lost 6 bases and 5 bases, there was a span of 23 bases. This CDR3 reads CASSSFRQVRLHEQYF. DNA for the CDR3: TGTGCCAGCAGCTCCTTTCGACAGGTCCGGCTGCACGAGCAGTACTTC.

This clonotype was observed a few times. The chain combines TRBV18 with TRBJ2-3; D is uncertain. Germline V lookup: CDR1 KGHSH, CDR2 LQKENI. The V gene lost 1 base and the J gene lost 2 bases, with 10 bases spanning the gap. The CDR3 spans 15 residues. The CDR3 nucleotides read TGTGCCAGCTCACCACTGAGCACTTACACAGATACGCAGTATTTT. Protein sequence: CASSPLSTYTDTQYF.

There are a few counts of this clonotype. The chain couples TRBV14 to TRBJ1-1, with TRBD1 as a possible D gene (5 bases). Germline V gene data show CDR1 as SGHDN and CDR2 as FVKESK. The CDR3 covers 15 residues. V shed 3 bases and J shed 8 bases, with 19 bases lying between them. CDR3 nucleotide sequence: TGTGCCAGCAGCCAGGAGGGGAAGCCCGGGGTCGAAGCTTTCTTT. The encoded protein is CASSQEGKPGVEAFF. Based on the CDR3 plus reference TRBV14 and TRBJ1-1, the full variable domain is EAGVTQFPSHSVIEKGQTVTLRCDPISGHDNLYWYRRVMGKEIKFLLHFVKESKQDESGMPNNRFLAERTGGTYSTLKVQPAELEDSGVYFCASSQEGKPGVEAFFGQGTRLTVV.

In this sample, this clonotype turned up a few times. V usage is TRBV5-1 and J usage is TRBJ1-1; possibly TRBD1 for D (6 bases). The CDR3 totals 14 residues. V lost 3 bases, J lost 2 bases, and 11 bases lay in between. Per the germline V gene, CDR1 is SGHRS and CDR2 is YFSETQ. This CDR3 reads CASSSKDRNTEAFF. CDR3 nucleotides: TGCGCCAGCAGCTCCAAGGACAGAAACACTGAAGCTTTCTTT.

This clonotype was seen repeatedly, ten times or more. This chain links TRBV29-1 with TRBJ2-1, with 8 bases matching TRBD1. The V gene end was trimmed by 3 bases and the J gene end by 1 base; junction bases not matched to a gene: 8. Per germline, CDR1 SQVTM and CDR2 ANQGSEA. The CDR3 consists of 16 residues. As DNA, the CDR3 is TGCAGCGTTGACCCAGGGGGCGCGAGTTCCTACAATGAGCAGTTCTTC. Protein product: CSVDPGGASSYNEQFF.

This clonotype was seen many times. For the CDR3, the DNA is TGCGCCAGCAGCCACTCTTTGACGGGCACCTACGAGCAGTACTTC. Translated, it gives CASSHSLTGTYEQYF. The V gene is TRBV5-1, the J gene TRBJ2-7; D is undetermined. This CDR3 is built from 15 residues. With 4 bases removed from V and 2 bases from J, the gap between germline ends came to 16 bases. Per germline, CDR1 SGHRS and CDR2 YFSETQ.

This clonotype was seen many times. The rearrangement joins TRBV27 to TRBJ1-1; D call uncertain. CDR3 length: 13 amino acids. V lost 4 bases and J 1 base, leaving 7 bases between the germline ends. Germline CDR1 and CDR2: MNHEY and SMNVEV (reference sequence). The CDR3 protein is CASSSHRNTEAFF. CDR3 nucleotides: TGTGCCAGCAGTTCCCACAGGAACACTGAAGCTTTCTTT.

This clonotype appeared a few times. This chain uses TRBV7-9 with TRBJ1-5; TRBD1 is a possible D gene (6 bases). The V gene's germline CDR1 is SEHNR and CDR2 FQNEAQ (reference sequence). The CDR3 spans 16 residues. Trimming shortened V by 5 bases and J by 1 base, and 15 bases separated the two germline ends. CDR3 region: CASSLWGRGSNQPQHF. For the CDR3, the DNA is TGTGCCAGCAGCCTATGGGGGCGCGGGAGCAATCAGCCCCAGCATTTT.

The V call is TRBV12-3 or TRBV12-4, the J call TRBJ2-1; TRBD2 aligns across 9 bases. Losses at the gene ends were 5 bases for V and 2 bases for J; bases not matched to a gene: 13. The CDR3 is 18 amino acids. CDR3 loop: CASSPTLGAGGPYNEQFF. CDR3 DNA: TGTGCCAGCAGTCCTACCCTCGGGGCGGGGGGGCCCTACAATGAGCAGTTCTTC.

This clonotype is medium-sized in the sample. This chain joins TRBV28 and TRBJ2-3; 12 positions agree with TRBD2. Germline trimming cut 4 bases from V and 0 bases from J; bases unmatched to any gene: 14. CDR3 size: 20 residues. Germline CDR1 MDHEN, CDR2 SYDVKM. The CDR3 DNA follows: TGTGCCAGCAGTTCACCGACTAGCGGGGGATCTCTAGCTAGCACAGATACGCAGTATTTT. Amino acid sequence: CASSSPTSGGSLASTDTQYF.